Listed below are T cell receptor beta chains from one sample, sequenced in a study of CD8+ T cells in alopecia areata. Method: immunoSEQ multiplex PCR; TCRdb's copy keeps in-frame clones and lacks some. This sample has some 120,000 clones; 50% to 60% occur once, and the top ten carry 4.5% to 5.5%. The sample was CD4+ T cells sorted from blood, taken at week 0. Receptors originate from a human donor with alopecia areata. The CDR3 runs from the conserved cysteine through the conserved F or W.

>TRBJ1-2|TRBV2|11
CASTREHGYTF
>TRBJ2-5|TRBV2|13
CASSAAGGETQYF
>TRBJ1-2|TRBV6-6|12
CASSNGGGGYTF
>TRBJ2-3|TRBV5-4|12
CASSFRADTQYF
>TRBJ1-1|TRBV11-2|15
CASSRTGEVRTEAFF
>TRBJ1-1|TRBV7-9|15
CASRGQGAMNTEAFF
>TRBJ2-4|TRBV5-1|15
CASSSVGQGVDIQYF
>TRBJ2-1|TRBV5-1|13
CASSQQGFDEQFF
>TRBJ2-1|TRBV11-2|13
CASSSNGDNEQFF
>TRBJ2-5|TRBV10-3|13
CAISEGNQETQYF
>TRBJ2-5|TRBV5-4|14
CASSLVQVQETQYF
>TRBJ2-1|TRBV5-6|17
CASSPTLSGSSYNEQFF
>TRBJ2-7|TRBV6-5|14
CASSYGGPGNEQYF
>TRBJ2-4|TRBV27|16
CARGSGVPDKQNIQYF
>TRBJ2-2|TRBV9|16
CASRPAGAANTGELFF
>TRBJ1-2|TRBV9|16
CASSVAGTGRSNGYTF
>TRBJ2-5|TRBV7-9|14
CASSQQVIGETQYF
>TRBJ1-2|TRBV5-1|12
CASSFDGYGYTF
>TRBJ2-7|TRBV7-2|14
CASSFLDSSYEQYF
>TRBJ1-5|TRBV6-6|15
CASSRDSKGNQPQHF
>TRBJ2-7|TRBV7-9|19
CASSSTLLDAGDLIHEQYF
>TRBJ1-2|TRBV18|13
CASLQDTNYGYTF
>TRBJ1-4|TRBV28|15
CASSSLGDSRGKLFF
>TRBJ2-7|TRBV7-2|11
CASSYRDEQYF
>TRBJ1-5|TRBV6-5|13
CASSRGVRQPQHF
>TRBJ2-4|TRBV5-1|15
CASGPSGRAKNIQYF
>TRBJ2-7|TRBV2|14
CASNERRITYEQYF
>TRBJ1-5|TRBV5-6|16
CASSYPRFDRVQPQHF
>TRBJ2-3|TRBV2|14
CASSVTSGKDTQYF
>TRBJ2-5|TRBV5-1|16
CASSLSRSRVQETQYF
>TRBJ1-1|TRBV9|14
CASSPQTENTEAFF
>TRBJ1-2|TRBV4-1|14
CASSQGAGHYGYTF
>TRBJ1-2|TRBV7-6|14
CASSPQTENYGYTF
>TRBJ2-1|TRBV7-3|13
CASSVVGANEQFF
>TRBJ2-7|TRBV7-3|15
CASSLYSGTPYEQYF
>TRBJ2-3|TRBV5-1|14
CASSSPAGQDTQYF
>TRBJ1-1|TRBV15|14
CATSRSGKNTEAFF
>TRBJ1-3|TRBV19|14
CASSMGNSGNTIYF
>TRBJ1-2|TRBV19|14
CASSLQGEDYGYTF
>TRBJ1-2|TRBV5-1|11
CASRNEGGYTF
>TRBJ2-7|TRBV30|13
CAWSPENAYEQYF
>TRBJ1-5|TRBV7-6|15
CASSRRQGAEQPQHF
>TRBJ2-5|TRBV18|16
CASSPVLAGTQETQYF
>TRBJ1-2|TRBV7-2|14
CASSSSRGQEGYTF
>TRBJ2-2|TRBV5-1|12
CASSPNTGELFF